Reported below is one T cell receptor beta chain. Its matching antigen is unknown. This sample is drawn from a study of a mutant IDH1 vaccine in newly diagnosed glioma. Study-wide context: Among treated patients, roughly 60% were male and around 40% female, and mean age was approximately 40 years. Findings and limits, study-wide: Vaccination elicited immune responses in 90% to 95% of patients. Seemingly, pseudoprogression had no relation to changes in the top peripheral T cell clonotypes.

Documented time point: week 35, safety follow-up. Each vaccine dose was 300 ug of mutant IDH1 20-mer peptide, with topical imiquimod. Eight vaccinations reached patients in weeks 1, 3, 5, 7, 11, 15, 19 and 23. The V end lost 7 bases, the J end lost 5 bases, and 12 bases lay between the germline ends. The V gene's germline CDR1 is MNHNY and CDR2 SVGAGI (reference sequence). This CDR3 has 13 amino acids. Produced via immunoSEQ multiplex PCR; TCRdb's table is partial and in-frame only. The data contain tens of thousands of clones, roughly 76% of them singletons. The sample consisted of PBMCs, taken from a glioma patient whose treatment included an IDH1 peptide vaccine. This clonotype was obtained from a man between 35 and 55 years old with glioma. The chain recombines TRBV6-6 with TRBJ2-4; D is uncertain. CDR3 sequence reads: CASNGRLENIQYF. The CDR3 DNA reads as TGTGCCAGCAACGGGCGGCTGGAAAACATTCAGTACTTC.